This TCR beta chain was captured in a study of CD4+ T cells in melanoma. This CDR3 has 11 residues. Trimming took off 3 bases at V and 6 bases at J, with 6 bases between the two ends. Germline lookup yields CDR1 MRHNA and CDR2 SNTAGT. Libraries were prepared by immunoSEQ multiplex PCR; TCRdb keeps only in-frame clonotypes and omits some of them. The sample lists around 50,000 clones; 89% were seen once. The sample consisted of peripheral blood. This receptor was taken from a human donor with melanoma. The chain couples TRBV6-4 to TRBJ2-7; D gene ambiguous. CDR3 DNA sequence: TGTGCCAGCAGTGAAGAGACCGAGCAGTACTTC. Amino acids: CASSEETEQYF.